This passage covers 26 T cell receptor beta chains from one sample sequenced in a study of cytomegalovirus exposure and HLA in healthy donors. Measured with immunoSEQ multiplex PCR; TCRdb has only the in-frame clones, and not every one. The table records 150,000 to 200,000 clones, about nine tenths of them present only once. Sequencing input: PBMCs. These receptors all come from a man aged 18 to 30 in good health and CMV-seropositive.

V gene TRBV10-3 combines with J gene TRBJ2-7, with 8 bases lining up with TRBD1. This CDR3 contains 14 residues. The trim removed 7 bases at V and 1 base at J, leaving 6 bases unmatched. CDR1 and CDR2 (germline): ENHRY, SYGVKD. CDR3 bases: TGTGCCATCACCGGGACAGGTGATTCCTACGAGCAGTACTTC. It specifies CAITGTGDSYEQYF.

The chain carries TRBV4-1 and TRBJ2-7, with D perhaps matching TRBD1 (6 bases). V lost 3 bases and J 4 bases, leaving 13 bases between the germline ends. This CDR3 is 14 amino acids long. Germline V gene lookup returns CDR1 MGHRA and CDR2 YSYEKL. This chain's CDR3 is CASSQTSRGYEQYF. In DNA form, the CDR3 reads TGCGCCAGCAGCCAGACTTCCAGGGGTTACGAGCAGTACTTC.

The DNA for the CDR3 is TGTGCCAGCAGTGAGACTAGCGGGAGTCAAGAGACCCAGTACTTC. Translation: CASSETSGSQETQYF. V and J are TRBV25-1 and TRBJ2-5, with 12 nucleotides matching TRBD2. From germline, CDR1 is MGHDK and CDR2 SYGVNS. There are 15 residues in the CDR3. Trimming took 3 bases from V and 2 from J; bases not matched to a gene: 1.

V is TRBV7-9 and J is TRBJ2-5, with D perhaps TRBD1 (6 bases). The germline gives CDR1 SEHNR, CDR2 FQNEAQ (reference sequence). This CDR3 spans 15 amino acids. Trimming pared 1 base from V and 3 bases from J, leaving 12 bases between. Written as DNA, the CDR3 is TGTGCCAGCAGCTTAGGCCCGGCAGGGGAAGAGACCCAGTACTTC. This translates into CASSLGPAGEETQYF.

The V gene is TRBV6-1, the J gene TRBJ2-3; D is unresolved. The CDR3 sequence is 14 residues long. The germline gives CDR1 MNHNS, CDR2 SASEGT. The CDR3 sequence is CATQLWASTDTQYF. CDR3 in DNA: TGTGCTACGCAGCTCTGGGCCAGCACAGATACGCAGTATTTT.

The chain joins TRBV2 to TRBJ1-1; 7 bases are shared with TRBD1. Germline V gives CDR1 SNHLY, CDR2 FYNNEI. The CDR3 sequence is 14 residues long. The junction had 7 bases not matched to a gene; V was cut back by 5 bases and J by 4 bases. CDR3 in DNA: TGTGCCAGCAGTCGGACAGGAACTAGCACTGAAGCTTTCTTT. This encodes CASSRTGTSTEAFF.

This chain links TRBV28 with TRBJ2-5, with a possible D match to TRBD1 (6 bases). From germline, CDR1 is MDHEN and CDR2 SYDVKM. Trimming removed 6 bases at V and 5 bases at J, with 19 bases between. CDR3 length: 15 residues. As DNA, the CDR3 is TGTGCCAGCAGCTCATCGACAGGCGAAGAGGAGACCCAGTACTTC. As protein: CASSSSTGEEETQYF.

This sequence joins TRBV5-1 and TRBJ1-5, with 9 bases aligning to TRBD1. V was pared by 7 bases and J by 4 bases, with 9 bases of the junction left unmatched. Germline V gene lookup returns CDR1 SGHRS and CDR2 YFSETQ. CDR3 length: 15 residues. The CDR3: CASHPTGGDNQPQHF. CDR3 nucleotides: TGCGCCAGCCACCCAACAGGGGGCGATAATCAGCCCCAGCATTTT. Supplemented by reference TRBV5-1 and TRBJ1-5, the full variable domain reads KAGVTQTPRYLIKTRGQQVTLSCSPISGHRSVSWYQQTPGQGLQFLFEYFSETQRNKGNFPGRFSGRQFSNSRSEMNVSTLELGDSALYLCASHPTGGDNQPQHFGDGTRLSIL.

This rearrangement joins TRBV18 to TRBJ1-2; a weak D match, TRBD1 (5 bases). The CDR3 length is 13 residues. The V end was cut by 6 bases, the J end by 2 bases, with 10 bases between. In germline, CDR1 is KGHSH, CDR2 LQKENI. The CDR3 region has the DNA TGTGCCAGCTCGATGGACACCAACTATGGCTACACCTTC. Protein sequence: CASSMDTNYGYTF.

The rearrangement uses TRBV27 and TRBJ2-3; D remains ambiguous. The ends were cut back, 5 bases at V and 6 bases at J, with 12 bases in the middle. CDR1 and CDR2 (germline): MNHEY, SMNVEV (reference sequence). This CDR3 is 13 amino acids long. In DNA, the CDR3 is TGTGCCAGCAGTCCTTCCCTCGGGGATACGCAGTATTTT. Protein product: CASSPSLGDTQYF.

This clone was seen only once. The rearrangement joins TRBV28 to TRBJ2-7; TRBD1 agrees at 8 bases. The CDR3 extends over 16 amino acids. Germline V gives CDR1 MDHEN, CDR2 SYDVKM. Trimming took 4 bases from V and 2 from J; bases not matched to a gene: 10. In DNA form, the CDR3 reads TGTGCCAGCAGTTCCCTAGGGACAGGTCCTACCTACGAGCAGTACTTC. Translated, it gives CASSSLGTGPTYEQYF.

The chain couples TRBV28 to TRBJ2-3, with 15 bases that match TRBD2. Germline lookup yields CDR1 MDHEN and CDR2 SYDVKM. Trimming removed 6 bases from V and 5 bases from J; junction bases left unmatched: 9. The CDR3 extends over 17 amino acids. The CDR3 spells CASRQLGLAGGEDTQYF. In DNA, the CDR3 is TGTGCCAGCAGGCAACTGGGACTAGCGGGAGGAGAAGATACGCAGTATTTT.

This clone has just one count. The rearrangement uses TRBV23-1 and TRBJ2-1; D remains unclear. TRBV23-1 is an open reading frame whose function is uncertain. The CDR3 contains 13 residues. Trimming took off 8 bases at V and 4 bases at J, with 12 bases between the two ends. The CDR3 coding sequence is TGCGCCAGCCGTATCGAGCCGTACAATGAGCAGTTCTTC. It codes for CASRIEPYNEQFF.

The CDR3 is CAISPGLRDSYEQYF. CDR3 nucleotides: TGTGCCATCAGTCCCGGGTTGAGGGACTCCTACGAGCAGTACTTC. The genes are TRBV10-3 and TRBJ2-7; weak D call: TRBD2 (5 bases). The CDR3 consists of 15 residues. CDR1 and CDR2 from the germline V gene are ENHRY and SYGVKD. Trimming removed 5 bases from V and 0 bases from J, with 14 bases in between.

This chain connects TRBV18 to TRBJ2-7; 7 nucleotides agree with TRBD2. The trim removed 4 bases at V and 2 bases at J, leaving 8 bases unmatched. The CDR3 runs 15 residues. Germline values: CDR1 KGHSH, CDR2 LQKENI. CDR3 region: CASSQEREGPYEQYF. Written as DNA, the CDR3 is TGTGCCAGCTCACAAGAGCGGGAAGGGCCCTACGAGCAGTACTTC.

The chain uses TRBV5-6 and TRBJ2-7; 7 nucleotides align to TRBD1. Trimming took 4 bases from V and 2 from J; bases not matched to a gene: 3. The CDR3 has 13 amino acids. CDR1 SGHDT and CDR2 YYEEEE come from the germline V gene. Here the CDR3 DNA reads TGTGCCAGCAGCCCGGGACAGCCCTACGAGCAGTACTTC. Its translation is CASSPGQPYEQYF.

The chain carries TRBV4-1 and TRBJ2-1; 10 bases agree with TRBD2. V dropped 3 bases and J dropped 6; count of bases not matched to a gene: 8. This CDR3 region has 16 residues. Germline assignment: CDR1 MGHRA and CDR2 YSYEKL. Here the CDR3 reads CASSQTSGRAGNEQFF. DNA of the CDR3: TGCGCCAGCAGCCAGACAAGCGGGAGGGCCGGCAATGAGCAGTTCTTC.

The chain has TRBV13 and TRBJ2-1; the match to TRBD2 covers 10 bases. Germline CDR1 is PRHDT and CDR2 is FYEKMQ (reference sequence). The CDR3 contains 17 residues. J gave up 3 bases and V 3 bases, and 8 bases lay outside the gene matches. CDR3 protein: CASSFSSGSRIYNEQFF. CDR3 DNA sequence: TGTGCCAGCAGCTTTTCTAGCGGGAGCCGTATCTACAATGAGCAGTTCTTC. Full variable domain (outside the CDR3, taken from reference TRBV13 and TRBJ2-1): AAGVIQSPRHLIKEKRETATLKCYPIPRHDTVYWYQQGPGQDPQFLISFYEKMQSDKGSIPDRFSAQQFSDYHSELNMSSLELGDSALYFCASSFSSGSRIYNEQFFGPGTRLTVL.

This chain links TRBV7-3 with TRBJ2-1; 9 bases match TRBD2. The CDR3 is 16 residues long. The junction had 3 bases not matched to a gene; V was cut back by 1 base and J by 2 bases. From germline, CDR1 is SGHTA and CDR2 FQGTGA. The CDR3 DNA reads as TGTGCCAGCAGCTTAATCCTAGCGGGGACCTACAATGAGCAGTTCTTC. Its translation is CASSLILAGTYNEQFF.

The count of this clone is one. The V call is TRBV19, the J call TRBJ2-7, with 8 bases fitting TRBD2. Unmatched junction bases numbered 5, after V lost 5 bases and J lost 2 bases. Germline loops: CDR1 LNHDA, CDR2 SQIVND (reference sequence). The CDR3 runs 14 residues. The CDR3 spells CASSYREGPYEQYF. CDR3 nucleotide sequence: TGTGCCAGTAGTTACCGGGAGGGCCCCTACGAGCAGTACTTC.

This chain uses TRBV2 with TRBJ2-7; the match to TRBD2 covers 12 bases. CDR1 SNHLY and CDR2 FYNNEI come from the germline V gene. The CDR3 length is 18 residues. Trimming cost V 4 bases and J 3 bases; bases outside gene matches: 13. The CDR3, as DNA: TGTGCCAGCAGTGTGGACAGGGCTTGGACTAGCGGGAACTACGAGCAGTACTTC. As protein: CASSVDRAWTSGNYEQYF.

The chain carries TRBV7-6 and TRBJ1-5, with D possibly matching TRBD1 (5 bases). The V end lost 5 bases, the J end lost 3 bases, and 14 bases lay between the germline ends. The length of the CDR3 is 15 residues. Germline V gene data show CDR1 as SGHVS and CDR2 as FNYEAQ. CDR3 DNA: TGTGCCAGCAGCCCGAGCGGGGGATACAATCAGCCCCAGCATTTT. It encodes CASSPSGGYNQPQHF.

The gene calls are TRBV5-4 and TRBJ1-1; 9 bases match TRBD1. The CDR3 consists of 15 residues. With V trimmed by 4 bases and J by 3 bases, 7 bases remained unmatched. The V gene's germline CDR1 is SGHNT and CDR2 YYREEE (reference sequence). The CDR3 nucleotides are TGTGCCAGCAGCCAGGGACAGGGTCGGGACACTGAAGCTTTCTTT. Protein product: CASSQGQGRDTEAFF.

This sequence joins TRBV27 and TRBJ2-7, with 7 bases matching TRBD1. Germline CDR1 reads MNHEY; CDR2 reads SMNVEV (reference sequence). With V trimmed by 5 bases and J by 3 bases, 7 bases remained unmatched. The CDR3 length is 14 residues. In DNA, the CDR3 is TGTGCCAGCAGTGGCGCGGACAGGTACTACGAGCAGTACTTC. As protein: CASSGADRYYEQYF.

V gene TRBV5-4 combines with J gene TRBJ1-2, with a possible D match to TRBD1 (6 bases). There are 15 residues in the CDR3. The germline V gene has CDR1 SGHNT and CDR2 YYREEE (reference sequence). Trimming took off 3 bases at V and 3 bases at J, with 15 bases between the two ends. The CDR3 loop reads CASSWGGGSDYGYTF. The CDR3 DNA reads as TGTGCCAGCAGCTGGGGAGGGGGGAGTGACTATGGCTACACCTTC.

The chain combines TRBV11-3 with TRBJ2-1, with 7 bases lining up with TRBD1. Germline V gene lookup returns CDR1 SGHNT and CDR2 YENEEA. The CDR3 runs to 12 residues. V dropped 4 bases and J dropped 13; count of bases not matched to a gene: 7. Here the CDR3 reads CASSSLRQGQFF. Here the CDR3 DNA reads TGTGCCAGCAGCTCACTAAGACAGGGTCAGTTCTTC.